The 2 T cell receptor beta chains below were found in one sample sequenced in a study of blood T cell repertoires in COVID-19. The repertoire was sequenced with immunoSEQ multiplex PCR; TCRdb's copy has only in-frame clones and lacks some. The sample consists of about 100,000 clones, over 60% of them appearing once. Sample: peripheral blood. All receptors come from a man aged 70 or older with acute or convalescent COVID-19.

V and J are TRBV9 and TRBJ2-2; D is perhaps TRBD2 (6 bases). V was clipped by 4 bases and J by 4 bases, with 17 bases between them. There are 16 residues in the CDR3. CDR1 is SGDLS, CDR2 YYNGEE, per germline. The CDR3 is CASSPGLSASTGELFF. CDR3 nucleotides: TGTGCCAGCAGCCCGGGACTCTCCGCGAGCACCGGGGAGCTGTTTTTT.

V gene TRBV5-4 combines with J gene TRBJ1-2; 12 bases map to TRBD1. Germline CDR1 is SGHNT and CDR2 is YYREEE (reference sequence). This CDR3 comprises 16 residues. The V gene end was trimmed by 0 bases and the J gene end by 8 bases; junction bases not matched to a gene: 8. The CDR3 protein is CASSLGGQGARDGYTF. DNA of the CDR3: TGTGCCAGCAGCTTGGGGGGACAGGGGGCGCGGGACGGCTACACCTTC.